These 25 T cell receptor beta chains came from one sample sequenced in a study of cytomegalovirus exposure and HLA in healthy donors. With 60 Vbeta and 13 Jbeta primers, the PCR was carried out. This table comes from immunoSEQ multiplex PCR, and its TCRdb copy is limited to in-frame clones, with some not included. The table has approximately 150,000 clones, roughly 70% seen once. Sequenced input: PBMCs. The receptors originated from a middle-aged woman in good health and CMV-seronegative.

The chain carries TRBV5-1 and TRBJ2-7, with TRBD2 as a possible D gene (5 bases). Per germline, CDR1 SGHRS and CDR2 YFSETQ. Trimming shortened V by 4 bases and J by 6 bases, and 14 bases separated the two germline ends. The CDR3 spans 13 residues. CDR3 amino acids: CASSLLVAGEQYF. CDR3 in DNA: TGCGCCAGCAGCCTGCTAGTGGCGGGCGAGCAGTACTTC.

This clone was seen just once. The rearrangement links TRBV10-1 to TRBJ2-6; D possibly corresponds to TRBD1 (5 bases). CDR1 and CDR2 from the germline V gene are WNHNN and SYGVQD (reference sequence). The CDR3 has 16 residues. Trimming pared 5 bases from V and 0 bases from J, leaving 11 bases between. The CDR3 DNA is TGCGCCAGCAGTCCTCAGGGTCCCTCTGGGGCCAACGTCCTGACTTTC. It translates to CASSPQGPSGANVLTF.

In its sample, this clone was seen a few times. The chain joins TRBV6-6 to TRBJ1-1, with a weak D call TRBD1 (5 bases). Germline values: CDR1 MNHNY, CDR2 SVGAGI (reference sequence). With 0 bases removed from V and 1 base from J, the gap between germline ends came to 12 bases. The CDR3 has 16 residues. CDR3 region: CASSYSRQTRNTEAFF. The CDR3 DNA reads TGTGCCAGCAGTTACTCTCGACAGACCAGGAACACTGAAGCTTTCTTT.

In this sample, this clone turned up a few times. This rearrangement joins TRBV5-6 to TRBJ1-4; TRBD1 is a possible D gene (5 bases). The CDR3 has 13 residues. V dropped 3 bases and J dropped 4 bases, with 7 bases sitting between them. Germline-derived CDR1 and CDR2 are SGHDT and YYEEEE. The CDR3 region has the DNA TGTGCCAGCAGCTGGGGCGATAATGAAAAACTGTTTTTT. This gives the protein CASSWGDNEKLFF.

The chain links TRBV27 to TRBJ1-6, with D uncertain. Trimming cost V 5 bases and J 3 bases, with 14 bases left between them. CDR3 length: 16 amino acids. Looked up from germline, CDR1 is MNHEY and CDR2 is SMNVEV (reference sequence). The CDR3 sequence: CASSTFPPDYNSPLHF. The CDR3, as DNA: TGTGCCAGCAGTACATTTCCCCCCGACTATAATTCACCCCTCCACTTT.

This rearrangement joins TRBV10-1 to TRBJ1-1; D is possibly TRBD1 (5 bases). The CDR3 length is 13 residues. Germline-derived CDR1 and CDR2 are WNHNN and SYGVQD (reference sequence). The ends were cut back, 3 bases at V and 7 bases at J, with 12 bases in the middle. In DNA, the CDR3 is TGCGCCAGCAGTGAAAACTCCGACAGTGAAGCTTTCTTT. Protein product: CASSENSDSEAFF.

The chain carries TRBV5-1 and TRBJ2-1, with TRBD2 matching over 8 bases. V shed 1 base, J shed 4 bases, and the junction held 10 bases outside the gene matches. Germline lookup yields CDR1 SGHRS and CDR2 YFSETQ. The CDR3 runs 17 residues. In DNA form, the CDR3 reads TGCGCCAGCAGCTTGAGTCGTGGCGGGGGGCCTTACAATGAGCAGTTCTTC. This sequence encodes CASSLSRGGGPYNEQFF.

This sequence joins TRBV6-1 and TRBJ2-5; a possible D gene is TRBD1 (6 bases). Trimming stripped 3 bases from V and 7 bases from J, with 21 bases between. The CDR3 spans 16 residues. The germline gives CDR1 MNHNS, CDR2 SASEGT. The CDR3 spells CASSDKYTGRTGTQYF. The DNA of the CDR3 is TGTGCCAGCAGTGACAAATACACAGGGAGAACGGGGACCCAGTACTTC.

The rearrangement uses TRBV25-1 and TRBJ2-7; D might be TRBD1 (6 bases). CDR3 size: 14 residues. CDR1 and CDR2 (germline): MGHDK, SYGVNS. Trimming took 3 bases from V and 2 from J, leaving 11 bases between them. CDR3: CASSDRGLPYEQYF. DNA for the CDR3: TGTGCCAGCAGTGACAGGGGATTGCCCTACGAGCAGTACTTC.

This clone was detected a few times. J is TRBJ1-1 and V is TRBV6-5; D might be TRBD1 (5 bases). V was pared by 0 bases and J by 4 bases, with 12 bases between. The CDR3 totals 15 residues. Germline V gene sequence: CDR1 MNHEY, CDR2 SVGAGI. In DNA, the CDR3 is TGTGCCAGCAGTTACTCGCCAGGGATGGGCACTGAAGCTTTCTTT. This translates into CASSYSPGMGTEAFF.

This chain links TRBV30 with TRBJ2-7; 9 nucleotides agree with TRBD1. Germline V gene sequence: CDR1 GTSNPN, CDR2 SVGIG (reference sequence). V lost 1 base to trimming and J lost 1 base; unmatched junction nucleotides: 2. The CDR3 is made up of 14 amino acids. The CDR3 reads CAWSGQGGSYEQYF. Written as DNA, the CDR3 is TGTGCCTGGAGTGGACAGGGGGGATCCTACGAGCAGTACTTC.

This clone was seen only a few times. V usage is TRBV4-1 and J usage is TRBJ2-7; D might be TRBD1 (5 bases). The CDR3 is 16 amino acids. Germline V gene sequence: CDR1 MGHRA, CDR2 YSYEKL. V lost 1 base to trimming and J lost 0 bases, with 13 bases between them. The CDR3 reads CASSQVADSFSYEQYF. DNA for the CDR3: TGCGCCAGCAGCCAAGTTGCCGACAGTTTCTCCTACGAGCAGTACTTC.

In its sample, this clone was seen a few times. The gene calls are TRBV15 and TRBJ2-2; a possible D gene is TRBD2 (6 bases). V lost 7 bases and J lost 6, with 15 bases in between. The CDR3 spans 14 residues. From germline, CDR1 is LNHNV and CDR2 YYDKDF (reference sequence). The CDR3 bases are TGTGCCACCACCCCGGGACTCTCTTCCGGGGAGCTGTTTTTT. As protein: CATTPGLSSGELFF.

The chain is built from TRBV5-5 and TRBJ2-7; TRBD1 matches 8 bases. V was pared by 4 bases and J by 4 bases, with 10 bases of the junction left unmatched. CDR1 SGHKS and CDR2 YYEKEE come from the germline V gene (reference sequence). The CDR3 spans 15 residues. Here the CDR3 DNA reads TGTGCCAGCAGCACATCCTCAGGGGGCGCGTACGAGCAGTACTTC. This encodes CASSTSSGGAYEQYF. Full variable domain (rest looked up from reference TRBV5-5 and TRBJ2-7): DAGVTQSPTHLIKTRGQQVTLRCSPISGHKSVSWYQQVLGQGPQFIFQYYEKEERGRGNFPDRFSARQFPNYSSELNVNALLLGDSALYLCASSTSSGGAYEQYFGPGTRLTVT.

The rearrangement uses TRBV29-1 and TRBJ2-3, with 7 nucleotides matching TRBD2. There are 14 residues in the CDR3. Germline V gene sequence: CDR1 SQVTM, CDR2 ANQGSEA. V was clipped by 6 bases and J by 0 bases; unmatched bases: 6. The CDR3 nucleotides are TGCAGCGTGGTTAGCGGGCTAAGCACAGATACGCAGTATTTT. Protein sequence: CSVVSGLSTDTQYF.

This sequence joins TRBV19 and TRBJ2-2; the match to TRBD2 covers 7 bases. Trimming cost V 3 bases and J 6 bases; bases outside gene matches: 10. The CDR3 consists of 16 residues. Germline values: CDR1 LNHDA, CDR2 SQIVND (reference sequence). CDR3 DNA: TGTGCCAGTAGTATCTTCCGAGCGGGAAGGGCCGGGGAGCTGTTTTTT. Protein product: CASSIFRAGRAGELFF.

A single count supports this clone. V gene TRBV10-2 combines with J gene TRBJ2-7, with D possibly being TRBD2 (5 bases). Germline V lookup: CDR1 WSHSY, CDR2 SAAADI. V was trimmed by 6 bases and J by 2 bases, leaving 8 bases between them. The CDR3 has 12 amino acids. The CDR3 protein is CASRDLAYEQYF. CDR3 nucleotides: TGCGCCAGCAGGGACTTGGCCTACGAGCAGTACTTC.

The sample holds one count of this clone. The J gene is TRBJ1-3, the V gene TRBV5-1; no firm D call. The CDR3 is made up of 13 amino acids. V was pared by 3 bases and J by 7 bases, with 11 bases between. Germline V gene lookup returns CDR1 SGHRS and CDR2 YFSETQ. The CDR3 spells CASSSQRGNTIYF. CDR3 sequence (DNA): TGCGCCAGCAGCTCCCAGAGAGGGAACACCATATATTTT.

A word on this clone: The junction and the germline gene differ at one end; a read error may be behind it. V and J are TRBV20-1 and TRBJ2-1; 10 nucleotides align to TRBD2. The length of the CDR3 is 11 residues. The germline V gene has CDR1 DFQATT and CDR2 SNEGSKA (reference sequence). CDR3 sequence: CRASGSNEQFF. CDR3 nucleotide sequence: TGCAGAGCTAGCGGGAGTAATGAGCAGTTCTTC.

The CDR3 protein is CASSYLAAGPLEQYF. The DNA of the CDR3 is TGTGCCAGCAGTTACCTTGCGGCAGGGCCGTTAGAGCAGTACTTC. V and J are TRBV6-5 and TRBJ2-7; maybe TRBD1 (5 bases). The CDR3 consists of 15 residues. V gave up 2 bases and J gave up 7 bases, with 18 bases separating them. From germline, CDR1 is MNHEY and CDR2 SVGAGI.

The genes are TRBV30 and TRBJ1-2, with TRBD1 as a possible D gene (5 bases). CDR3 size: 12 residues. Between the trimmed V and J ends, which lost 5 bases and 1 base, there was a span of 8 bases. From germline, CDR1 is GTSNPN and CDR2 SVGIG (reference sequence). The CDR3 loop reads CAWGRGNYGYTF. As DNA, the CDR3 is TGTGCCTGGGGAAGGGGTAACTATGGCTACACCTTC.

The chain uses TRBV27 and TRBJ2-7; 8 bases agree with TRBD1. The length of the CDR3 is 15 residues. After removal of 5 bases from V and 4 bases from J, the junction contained 10 bases not matched to a gene. The germline CDR1 and CDR2 sequences are MNHEY and SMNVEV (reference sequence). In nucleotides, the CDR3 is TGTGCCAGCAGTCCCCCAAGCCAGGGGGCTTACGAGCAGTACTTC. This sequence encodes CASSPPSQGAYEQYF.

The chain joins TRBV18 to TRBJ1-3; 9 nucleotides match TRBD1. The CDR3 extends over 16 amino acids. The ends lost 4 bases at V and 3 bases at J; junction bases unmatched: 7. CDR1 and CDR2 (germline): KGHSH, LQKENI. CDR3 in amino acids: CASSQSGQGFGNTIYF. The DNA for the CDR3 is TGTGCCAGCTCACAGTCGGGACAGGGCTTTGGAAACACCATATATTTT.

The chain employs TRBV6-5 and TRBJ2-7, with 7 bases fitting TRBD2. V lost 4 bases to trimming and J lost 2 bases; unmatched junction nucleotides: 11. The germline CDR1 and CDR2 sequences are MNHEY and SVGAGI. The CDR3 extends over 16 amino acids. Written as DNA, the CDR3 is TGTGCCAGCAGTTCCACCGGGCTAGCGGATCCCTACGAGCAGTACTTC. Protein: CASSSTGLADPYEQYF.

In this sample, this clone turned up a few times. The chain carries TRBV9 and TRBJ1-4; the match to TRBD1 covers 8 bases. The CDR3 has 15 amino acids. The V gene's germline CDR1 is SGDLS and CDR2 YYNGEE. With V trimmed by 1 base and J by 7 bases, 6 bases remained unmatched. The CDR3 spells CASSVQETGGEKLFF. CDR3 nucleotides: TGTGCCAGCAGCGTACAGGAAACAGGGGGTGAAAAACTGTTTTTT.